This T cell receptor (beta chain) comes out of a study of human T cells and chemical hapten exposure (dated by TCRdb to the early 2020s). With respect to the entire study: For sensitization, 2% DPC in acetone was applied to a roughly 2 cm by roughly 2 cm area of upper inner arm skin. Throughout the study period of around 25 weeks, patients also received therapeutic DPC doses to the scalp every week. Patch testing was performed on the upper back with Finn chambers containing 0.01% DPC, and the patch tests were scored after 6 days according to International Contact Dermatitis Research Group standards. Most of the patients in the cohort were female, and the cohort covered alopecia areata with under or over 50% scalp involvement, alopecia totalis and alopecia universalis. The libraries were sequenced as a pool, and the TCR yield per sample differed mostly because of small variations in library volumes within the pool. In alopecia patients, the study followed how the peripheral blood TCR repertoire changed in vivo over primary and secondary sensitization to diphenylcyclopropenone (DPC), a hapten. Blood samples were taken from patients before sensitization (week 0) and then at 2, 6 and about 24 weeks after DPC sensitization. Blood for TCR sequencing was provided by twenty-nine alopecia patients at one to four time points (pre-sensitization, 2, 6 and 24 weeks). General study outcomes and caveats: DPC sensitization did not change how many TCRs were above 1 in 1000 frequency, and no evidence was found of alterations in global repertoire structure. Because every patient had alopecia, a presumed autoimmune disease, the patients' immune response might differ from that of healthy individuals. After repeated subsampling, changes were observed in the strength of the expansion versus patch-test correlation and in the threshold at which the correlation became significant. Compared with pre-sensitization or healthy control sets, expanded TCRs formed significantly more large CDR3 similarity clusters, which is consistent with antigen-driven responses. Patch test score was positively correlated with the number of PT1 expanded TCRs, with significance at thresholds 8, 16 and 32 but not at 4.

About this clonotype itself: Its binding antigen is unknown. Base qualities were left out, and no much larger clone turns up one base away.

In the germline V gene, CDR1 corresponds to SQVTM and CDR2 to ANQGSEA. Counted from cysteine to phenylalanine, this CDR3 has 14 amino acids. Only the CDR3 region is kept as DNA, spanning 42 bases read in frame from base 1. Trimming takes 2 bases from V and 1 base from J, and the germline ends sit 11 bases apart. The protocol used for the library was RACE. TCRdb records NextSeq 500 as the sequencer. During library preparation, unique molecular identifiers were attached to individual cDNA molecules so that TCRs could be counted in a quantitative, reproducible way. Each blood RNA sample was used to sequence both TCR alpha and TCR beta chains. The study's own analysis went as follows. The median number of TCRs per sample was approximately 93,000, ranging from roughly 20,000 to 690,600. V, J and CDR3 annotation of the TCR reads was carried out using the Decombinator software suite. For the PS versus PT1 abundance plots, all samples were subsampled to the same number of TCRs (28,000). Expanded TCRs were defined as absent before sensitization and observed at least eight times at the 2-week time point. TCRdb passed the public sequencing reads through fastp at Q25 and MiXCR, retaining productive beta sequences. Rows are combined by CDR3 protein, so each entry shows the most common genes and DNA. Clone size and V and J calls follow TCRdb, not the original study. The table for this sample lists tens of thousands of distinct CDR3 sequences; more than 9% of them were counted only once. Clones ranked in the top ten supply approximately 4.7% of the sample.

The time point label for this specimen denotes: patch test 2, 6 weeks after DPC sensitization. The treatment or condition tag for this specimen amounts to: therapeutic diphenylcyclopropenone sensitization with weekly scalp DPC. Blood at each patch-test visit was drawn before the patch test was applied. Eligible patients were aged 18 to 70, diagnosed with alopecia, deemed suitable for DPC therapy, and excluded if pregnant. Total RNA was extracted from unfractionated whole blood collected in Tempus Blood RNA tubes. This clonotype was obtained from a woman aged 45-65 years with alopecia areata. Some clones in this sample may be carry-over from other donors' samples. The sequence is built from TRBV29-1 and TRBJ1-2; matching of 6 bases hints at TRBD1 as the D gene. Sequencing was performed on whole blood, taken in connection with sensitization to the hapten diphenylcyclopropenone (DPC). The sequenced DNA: TGCAGCGTTGAACAGGGGCGAAATAACTATGGCTACACCTTC. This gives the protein CSVEQGRNNYGYTF.